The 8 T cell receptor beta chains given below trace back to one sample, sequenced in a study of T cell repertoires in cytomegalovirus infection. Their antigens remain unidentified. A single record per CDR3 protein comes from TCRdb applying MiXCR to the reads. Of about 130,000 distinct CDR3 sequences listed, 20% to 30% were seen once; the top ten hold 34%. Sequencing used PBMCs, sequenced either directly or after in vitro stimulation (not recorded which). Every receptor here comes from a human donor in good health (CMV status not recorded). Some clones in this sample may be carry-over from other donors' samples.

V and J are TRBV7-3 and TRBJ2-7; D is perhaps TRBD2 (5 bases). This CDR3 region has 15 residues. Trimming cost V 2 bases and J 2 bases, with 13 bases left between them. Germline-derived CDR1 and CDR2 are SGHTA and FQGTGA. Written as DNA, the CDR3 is TGTGCCAGCAGCTTAGATCTGGGAGCAGCCTACGAGCAGTACTTC. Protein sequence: CASSLDLGAAYEQYF.

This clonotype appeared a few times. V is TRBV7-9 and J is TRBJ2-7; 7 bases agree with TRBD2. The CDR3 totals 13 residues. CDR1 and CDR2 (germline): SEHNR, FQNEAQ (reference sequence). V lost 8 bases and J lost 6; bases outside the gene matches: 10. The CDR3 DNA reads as TGTGCCAGCTTAGCGGGCGGCCACGGCGAGCAGTACTTC. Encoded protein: CASLAGGHGEQYF.

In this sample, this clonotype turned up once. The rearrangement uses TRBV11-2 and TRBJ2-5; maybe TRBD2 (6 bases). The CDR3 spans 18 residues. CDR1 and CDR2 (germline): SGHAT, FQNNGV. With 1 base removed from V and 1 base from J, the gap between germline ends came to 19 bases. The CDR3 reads CASSLGPLSGGTQETQYF. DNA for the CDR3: TGTGCCAGCAGCTTAGGCCCTCTTAGCGGAGGGACCCAAGAGACCCAGTACTTC.

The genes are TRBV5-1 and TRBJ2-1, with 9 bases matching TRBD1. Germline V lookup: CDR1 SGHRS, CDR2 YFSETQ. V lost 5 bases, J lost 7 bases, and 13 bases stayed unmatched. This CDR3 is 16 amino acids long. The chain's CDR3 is CASRGIPGQGRNEQFF. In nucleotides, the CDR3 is TGCGCCAGCAGGGGGATCCCGGGACAGGGTAGGAATGAGCAGTTCTTC.

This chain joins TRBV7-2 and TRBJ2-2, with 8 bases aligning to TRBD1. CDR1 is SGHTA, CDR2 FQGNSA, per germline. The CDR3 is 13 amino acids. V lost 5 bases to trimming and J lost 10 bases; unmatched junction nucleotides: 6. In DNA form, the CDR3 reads TGTGCCAGCAGCAAGGGACAGGCAGTGGAGCTGTTTTTT. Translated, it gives CASSKGQAVELFF.

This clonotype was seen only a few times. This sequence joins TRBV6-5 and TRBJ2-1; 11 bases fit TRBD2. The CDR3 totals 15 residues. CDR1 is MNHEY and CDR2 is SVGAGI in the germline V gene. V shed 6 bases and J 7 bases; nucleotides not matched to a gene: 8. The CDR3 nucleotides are TGTGCCAGCAGAGATACTAGCGGGAGTAGGAATGAGCAGTTCTTC. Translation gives CASRDTSGSRNEQFF.

The CDR3 region is CASSLGTVFFF. The CDR3 coding sequence is TGTGCCAGCAGTTTGGGGACAGTGTTCTTCTTT. The chain has TRBV27 and TRBJ1-1; 7 positions match TRBD1. J gave up 14 bases and V 3 bases, and 6 bases lay outside the gene matches. Germline CDR1 MNHEY, CDR2 SMNVEV (reference sequence). This CDR3 is 11 amino acids long.

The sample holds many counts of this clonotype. The CDR3 protein is CSVGTSYEQYF. DNA of the CDR3: TGCAGCGTCGGGACAAGCTACGAGCAGTACTTC. J is TRBJ2-7 and V is TRBV29-1, with a weak D call TRBD1 (6 bases). The ends were cut back, 6 bases at V and 3 bases at J, with 9 bases in the middle. This CDR3 is built from 11 residues. Germline CDR1 and CDR2: SQVTM and ANQGSEA.